A single sample gave rise to the 14 T cell receptor beta chains below, sequenced in a study of T-cell reconstitution after alpha-beta-depleted transplantation in children. Unique molecular identifiers tagged the TCRbeta library. TCRdb processed the PCR reads anew with MiXCR; each CDR3 protein has one entry. Of around 440,000 distinct CDR3 sequences detected, about 10% appear once; the ten largest clones hold 2% to 2.5%. The material was PBMCs, obtained before TCRalphabeta/CD19-depleted stem cell transplant. Receptor source: a child aged 2 to 10 with inherited bone marrow failure, due to receive a stem cell transplant.

This clonotype occurred a few times. V is TRBV5-4 and J is TRBJ2-7; a weak D match, TRBD1 (5 bases). V was cut by 5 bases and J by 0 bases, with 12 bases left in between. The CDR3 length is 14 residues. Germline V gives CDR1 SGHNT, CDR2 YYREEE (reference sequence). CDR3 sequence (DNA): TGTGCCAGCAGACAAACAGGTACCTCCTACGAGCAGTACTTC. As protein: CASRQTGTSYEQYF.

The chain uses TRBV10-3 and TRBJ2-1; TRBD2 matches at 10 bases. The trim removed 5 bases at V and 5 bases at J, leaving 18 bases unmatched. Germline loops: CDR1 ENHRY, CDR2 SYGVKD. CDR3 length equals 19 residues. In DNA, the CDR3 is TGTGCCATCAGTTTCCCTCGGATTCCAGCGGGAGGGGGGAACAATGAGCAGTTCTTC. This codes for CAISFPRIPAGGGNNEQFF.

There are many counts of this clonotype. This CDR3 reads CASSQGTSGFYEQYF. Here the CDR3 DNA reads TGTGCCAGCAGCCAAGGGACTAGCGGATTTTACGAGCAGTACTTC. The rearrangement joins TRBV3-1 to TRBJ2-7; TRBD2 aligns across 10 bases. V lost 1 base and J lost 4; bases outside the gene matches: 4. Looked up from germline, CDR1 is LGHDT and CDR2 is YNNKEL (reference sequence). The CDR3 contains 15 residues.

This clonotype was picked up many times. This chain uses TRBV4-1 with TRBJ1-4; no reliable D call. Germline-derived CDR1 and CDR2 are MGHRA and YSYEKL. Deletions cut 3 bases from V and 3 bases from J, with 8 bases between. This CDR3 region has 14 residues. DNA for the CDR3: TGCGCCAGCAGCCATCGGAGGGCTAATGAAAAACTGTTTTTT. Amino acids: CASSHRRANEKLFF.

This clonotype has a count of ten or more. The chain combines TRBV7-2 with TRBJ2-7; possibly TRBD1 for D (5 bases). CDR3 size: 16 residues. Germline V gene data show CDR1 as SGHTA and CDR2 as FQGNSA. V dropped 2 bases and J dropped 4 bases, with 18 bases sitting between them. The CDR3 is CASSLWGGFGDYEQYF. For the CDR3, the DNA is TGTGCCAGCAGCTTATGGGGCGGTTTCGGAGATTACGAGCAGTACTTC. Supplemented by reference TRBV7-2 and TRBJ2-7, the full variable domain reads GAGVSQSPSNKVTEKGKDVELRCDPISGHTALYWYRQSLGQGLEFLIYFQGNSAPDKSGLPSDRFSAERTGGSVSTLTIQRTQQEDSAVYLCASSLWGGFGDYEQYFGPGTRLTVT.

At least ten counts were recorded for this clonotype. V usage is TRBV23-1 and J usage is TRBJ2-2; D might be TRBD1 (6 bases). TRBV23-1 is an open reading frame whose function is uncertain. Trimming stripped 2 bases from V and 2 bases from J, with 12 bases between. The CDR3 totals 16 residues. The CDR3 bases are TGCGCCAGCAGTCAACCGTGGACAGTTAACACCGGGGAGCTGTTTTTT. Translation gives CASSQPWTVNTGELFF.

This clonotype was counted between two and nine times. The chain combines TRBV7-9 with TRBJ1-1; D unclear. V lost 2 bases, J lost 1 base, and 5 bases lay in between. Germline V lookup: CDR1 SEHNR, CDR2 FQNEAQ (reference sequence). CDR3 length: 13 amino acids. The CDR3, as DNA: TGTGCCAGCAGCTTAACCAGGAACACTGAAGCTTTCTTT. It translates to CASSLTRNTEAFF.

This clonotype was counted at least ten times. The chain has TRBV6-4 and TRBJ2-3; D is uncertain. CDR3 length: 14 amino acids. Germline lookup yields CDR1 MRHNA and CDR2 SNTAGT. V was shortened by 2 bases and J by 0 bases, with 6 bases between the two germline ends. This CDR3 is CASSDAGSTDTQYF. For the CDR3, the DNA is TGTGCCAGCAGTGACGCAGGTAGCACAGATACGCAGTATTTT.

This clonotype was observed at least ten times. The rearrangement links TRBV12-5 to TRBJ2-7; the D gene is possibly TRBD1 (6 bases). V lost 9 bases, J lost 4 bases, and 10 bases lay in between. CDR1 is LGHNT and CDR2 is FRNRAP in the germline V gene. This CDR3 spans 11 amino acids. DNA for the CDR3: TGTGCTAGACACAGGGAATACGAGCAGTACTTC. The encoded protein is CARHREYEQYF.

This clonotype was found many times. The chain carries TRBV6-5 and TRBJ2-2; 10 nucleotides align to TRBD2. There are 16 residues in the CDR3. The V gene end was trimmed by 0 bases and the J gene end by 7 bases; junction bases not matched to a gene: 5. The germline V gene has CDR1 MNHEY and CDR2 SVGAGI. CDR3 region: CASSYSGTSEDGELFF. The CDR3, as DNA: TGTGCCAGCAGTTACTCGGGGACTAGCGAGGACGGGGAGCTGTTTTTT.

This clonotype was detected a few times. J is TRBJ1-1 and V is TRBV12-3 or TRBV12-4; D is unclear. Trimming left V 5 bases short and J 2 bases short, with 9 bases between. The CDR3 length is 13 residues. In DNA, the CDR3 is TGTGCCAGCAGTGGGGTGGGAAACACTGAAGCTTTCTTT. Protein: CASSGVGNTEAFF.

This clonotype came up many times. This rearrangement joins TRBV29-1 to TRBJ1-2; maybe TRBD1 (5 bases). CDR1 and CDR2 from the germline V gene are SQVTM and ANQGSEA. The CDR3 extends over 14 amino acids. The V end was cut by 6 bases, the J end by 8 bases, with 22 bases between. CDR3 sequence (DNA): TGCAGCGTGCCGGGCCCGGGGGGATTGTTCGGCTACACCTTC. Protein sequence: CSVPGPGGLFGYTF.

The sample holds many counts of this clonotype. The chain carries TRBV5-1 and TRBJ2-3; 9 bases match TRBD2. The CDR3 is 16 amino acids. J was trimmed by 4 bases and V by 0 bases; bases with no gene match: 6. CDR1 and CDR2 (germline): SGHRS, YFSETQ. This CDR3 is CASSLGLAGNADTQYF. Here the CDR3 DNA reads TGCGCCAGCAGCTTGGGTCTAGCGGGAAACGCAGATACGCAGTATTTT.

CDR3 coding DNA: TGCAGTGCTAGATCCCCCCTGGGGGGAGACACCGGGGAGCTGTTTTTT. Its protein product is CSARSPLGGDTGELFF. The V gene is TRBV20-1, the J gene TRBJ2-2, with D tentatively TRBD2 (6 bases). CDR3 size: 16 residues. CDR1 is DFQATT, CDR2 SNEGSKA, per germline (reference sequence). Trimming stripped 2 bases from V and 3 bases from J, with 16 bases between.